Reported below is one TCR beta chain. Its antigen is not identified. Sequencing in the ViraFEST assay came after antigen-specific CD4+ T cells had been expanded with viral peptide pools, which were used to stimulate PBMC. Investigators separated out CD4+ T cells once more than nine days of culture had passed. Participants received two doses of either the BNT162b2 or mRNA-1273 vaccine. This table comes from immunoSEQ multiplex PCR, and its TCRdb copy is limited to in-frame clones, with some not included. The data show 25,000 to 30,000 clones, with around four fifths seen just once and roughly a tenth held by the top ten. This specimen belongs to a study of vaccination effects on CD4 cells after COVID-19. The CDR3 loop spans 20 amino acids. The V segment lost 6 bases and the J segment 0 bases; nucleotides outside the gene matches: 15. The germline V gene has CDR1 MGHRA and CDR2 YSYEKL. The study, taken as a whole, reports: Small numbers of convalescent patients limited the study. It also lacked early post-infection timepoints.

This sequence was found in a human donor who received a COVID-19 vaccine. This specimen consisted of CD4+ T cells from PBMCs cultured with HCoV-NL63 spike peptides, obtained after COVID-19 vaccination. The chain links TRBV4-1 to TRBJ2-6, with 9 bases that match TRBD1. CDR3 residues: CASSPPVARTGASGANVLTF. The CDR3 nucleotides are TGCGCCAGCAGTCCTCCGGTGGCTCGGACAGGGGCCTCTGGGGCCAACGTCCTGACTTTC.